Presented here are 27 T cell receptor beta chains from one specimen sequenced in a study of cytomegalovirus exposure and HLA in healthy donors. Primers for the PCR totalled 60 Vbeta and 13 Jbeta. TCRdb keeps only in-frame clones here, not all; method: immunoSEQ multiplex PCR. The table includes some 150,000 clones, 75% to 80% detected once. The sample was PBMCs. These receptors originate from a male donor in good health and CMV-seronegative.

The V and J genes are TRBV2 and TRBJ2-1; 8 nucleotides match TRBD1. Germline assignment: CDR1 SNHLY and CDR2 FYNNEI. The CDR3 runs to 15 residues. With V trimmed by 7 bases and J by 15 bases, 20 bases remained unmatched. CDR3 sequence reads: CASTGFPADRGVWFF. The DNA for the CDR3 is TGTGCCAGCACCGGATTTCCCGCTGACAGGGGAGTATGGTTCTTC.

The chain combines TRBV2 with TRBJ1-2, with D possibly matching TRBD1 (6 bases). Deletions cut 2 bases from V and 5 bases from J, with 9 bases between. Germline CDR1 and CDR2: SNHLY and FYNNEI. The CDR3 runs to 13 residues. The CDR3 here is CASSEQGRYGYTF. The CDR3 DNA reads TGTGCCAGCAGTGAACAGGGGCGTTATGGCTACACCTTC. Full variable domain (outside the CDR3, taken from reference TRBV2 and TRBJ1-2): EPEVTQTPSHQVTQMGQEVILRCVPISNHLYFYWYRQILGQKVEFLVSFYNNEISEKSEIFDDQFSVERPDGSNFTLKIRSTKLEDSAMYFCASSEQGRYGYTFGSGTRLTVV.

V gene TRBV5-6 combines with J gene TRBJ2-2; D possibly corresponds to TRBD2 (6 bases). The V end was cut by 0 bases, the J end by 6 bases, with 9 bases between. This CDR3 comprises 14 residues. Germline V gene lookup returns CDR1 SGHDT and CDR2 YYEEEE. CDR3 sequence (DNA): TGTGCCAGCAGCTTGGGGACTACTGCCGGGGAGCTGTTTTTT. It encodes CASSLGTTAGELFF.

The rearrangement links TRBV9 to TRBJ2-1; 12 bases are shared with TRBD2. This CDR3 has 17 amino acids. V dropped 1 base and J dropped 1; count of bases not matched to a gene: 3. CDR1 SGDLS and CDR2 YYNGEE come from the germline V gene. CDR3 residues: CASSVPSGGASYNEQFF. CDR3 nucleotide sequence: TGTGCCAGCAGCGTACCTAGCGGGGGGGCGTCCTACAATGAGCAGTTCTTC.

V gene TRBV27 combines with J gene TRBJ2-7, with 7 bases aligning to TRBD2. The CDR3 totals 13 residues. Trimming cost V 3 bases and J 5 bases; bases outside gene matches: 4. Germline CDR1 is MNHEY and CDR2 is SMNVEV (reference sequence). The DNA of the CDR3 is TGTGCCAGCAGTTTCCTTACTAGCGACGAGCAGTACTTC. Protein: CASSFLTSDEQYF.

The rearrangement links TRBV4-3 to TRBJ2-7, with TRBD1 identical over 7 bases. Germline assignment: CDR1 LGHNA and CDR2 YSLEER. After removal of 3 bases from V and 4 bases from J, the junction contained 6 bases not matched to a gene. The CDR3 spans 14 residues. The CDR3 DNA follows: TGCGCCAGCAGCCAGGGGACAGACCAATACGAGCAGTACTTC. Amino acids: CASSQGTDQYEQYF.

This chain links TRBV11-2 with TRBJ2-7; D is perhaps TRBD1 (5 bases). Germline lookup yields CDR1 SGHAT and CDR2 FQNNGV. The CDR3 covers 14 residues. V lost 4 bases and J 3 bases, leaving 13 bases between the germline ends. The CDR3 loop reads CASSSGHKLYEQYF. The CDR3 DNA reads TGTGCCAGCAGCTCCGGACATAAGCTCTACGAGCAGTACTTC.

The chain uses TRBV19 and TRBJ1-5; the D gene is possibly TRBD1 (5 bases). Between the trimmed V and J ends, which lost 3 bases and 5 bases, there was a span of 11 bases. Germline V CDR1 and CDR2: LNHDA, SQIVND (reference sequence). This CDR3 contains 14 residues. As DNA, the CDR3 is TGTGCCAGTAGTATTCGCCAGGGCTATCAGCCCCAGCATTTT. It yields the protein CASSIRQGYQPQHF.

The V call is TRBV2, the J call TRBJ2-7, with TRBD2 matching 14 bases. The CDR3 length is 16 residues. V lost 6 bases to trimming and J lost 2 bases; unmatched junction nucleotides: 6. From germline, CDR1 is SNHLY and CDR2 FYNNEI. CDR3 in amino acids: CASRGGLAGATYEQYF. Written as DNA, the CDR3 is TGTGCCAGCAGGGGGGGACTAGCGGGGGCCACCTACGAGCAGTACTTC.

V usage is TRBV12-5 and J usage is TRBJ2-5, with 9 bases identical to TRBD1. The J segment lost 3 bases and the V segment lost 1 base, leaving 0 bases of the junction unmatched. Per germline, CDR1 LGHNT and CDR2 FRNRAP. The CDR3 is 14 amino acids. CDR3 nucleotide sequence: TGTGCTAGTGGTTTGGGACAGGGGGAAGAGACCCAGTACTTC. It codes for CASGLGQGEETQYF.

V usage is TRBV7-2 and J usage is TRBJ1-2; weak D call: TRBD1 (6 bases). CDR3 length: 14 residues. Germline V gives CDR1 SGHTA, CDR2 FQGNSA. Trimming cost V 4 bases and J 3 bases, with 12 bases left between them. The CDR3 loop is CASSSLQGDYGYTF. The CDR3 DNA is TGTGCCAGCAGCTCATTACAGGGAGACTATGGCTACACCTTC.

The table lists this clone with a count of one. This chain uses TRBV2 with TRBJ2-7; 12 bases line up with TRBD2. The CDR3 has 18 residues. The V and J ends lost 6 bases and 0 bases, in that order; junction bases with no gene match: 12. The germline gives CDR1 SNHLY, CDR2 FYNNEI. The CDR3 sequence: CASSLRTSGDPGSYEQYF. CDR3 DNA sequence: TGTGCCAGCAGCCTAAGGACTAGCGGGGATCCCGGCTCCTACGAGCAGTACTTC.

V gene TRBV15 combines with J gene TRBJ2-7, with D possibly being TRBD1 (6 bases). Germline CDR1 and CDR2: LNHNV and YYDKDF (reference sequence). V lost 0 bases, J lost 2 bases, and 8 bases lay in between. This CDR3 has 14 amino acids. CDR3 in amino acids: CATSRDRGPYEQYF. The CDR3 nucleotides are TGTGCCACCAGCAGAGACAGGGGACCCTACGAGCAGTACTTC.

The chain uses TRBV15 and TRBJ2-7; D call uncertain. The CDR3 is 15 residues long. CDR1 is LNHNV, CDR2 YYDKDF, per germline (reference sequence). Trimming took 0 bases from V and 2 from J, leaving 11 bases between them. DNA for the CDR3: TGTGCCACCAGCAGAGATCGAGGCAAAACCTACGAGCAGTACTTC. It is translated as CATSRDRGKTYEQYF.

This clone came up once. The J gene is TRBJ2-5, the V gene TRBV4-1, with TRBD2 matching over 7 bases. Germline CDR1 reads MGHRA; CDR2 reads YSYEKL. The V segment lost 4 bases and the J segment 5 bases; nucleotides outside the gene matches: 4. CDR3 length: 13 residues. The CDR3 DNA follows: TGCGCCAGCAGCCCGATTAGCGGGGAGACCCAGTACTTC. The encoded protein is CASSPISGETQYF.

V usage is TRBV15 and J usage is TRBJ2-1; 8 bases are a match to TRBD1. Germline CDR1 reads LNHNV; CDR2 reads YYDKDF (reference sequence). The CDR3 spans 13 residues. V was pared by 5 bases and J by 10 bases, with 7 bases of the junction left unmatched. The CDR3 bases are TGTGCCACCAGCCTCACAGGGGGTTTAGAGCAGTTCTTC. The encoded protein is CATSLTGGLEQFF.

The table lists this clone with a few counts. CDR3 in DNA: TGTGCCAGCAGCTTGGGGGACAGGGGGCCGAAGCAGTACTTC. Amino acid sequence: CASSLGDRGPKQYF. This chain joins TRBV5-4 and TRBJ2-7; 12 bases map to TRBD1. Germline loops: CDR1 SGHNT, CDR2 YYREEE (reference sequence). V was pared by 0 bases and J by 8 bases, with 3 bases of the junction left unmatched. The CDR3 has 14 amino acids.

The V gene is TRBV5-4, the J gene TRBJ2-5; TRBD1 aligns across 9 bases. The J call is uncertain, as TRBJ2-7 better fits the DNA end. Germline V gene lookup returns CDR1 SGHNT and CDR2 YYREEE (reference sequence). The CDR3 covers 14 residues. In nucleotides, the CDR3 is TGTGCCAGCAGCTTGGTGGGACAGGGTTACGAGCAGTACTTC. Translation gives CASSLVGQGYEQYF.

The J gene is TRBJ1-2, the V gene TRBV5-6; possible D gene TRBD1, 5 bases. The CDR3 is 14 residues long. The germline gives CDR1 SGHDT, CDR2 YYEEEE. Trimming took 4 bases from V and 8 from J, leaving 18 bases between them. DNA of the CDR3: TGTGCCAGCAGCGCGAGGAGGGGAAGTGGAGGCTACACCTTC. Its protein is CASSARRGSGGYTF.

The chain has TRBV21-1 and TRBJ1-2; the D call in the table, TRBD1, was not verified against the DNA. TRBV21-1 is assigned pseudogene status. This CDR3 comprises 16 residues. CDR3 sequence (DNA): TGTGCCAGCAGCAGAGGGGACAGATGGATAAACTATGGCTACACCTTC. This codes for CASSRGDRWINYGYTF.

J is TRBJ2-7 and V is TRBV6-4; 10 bases match TRBD2. CDR3 length: 14 amino acids. The V segment lost 4 bases and the J segment 2 bases; nucleotides outside the gene matches: 2. CDR1 MRHNA and CDR2 SNTAGT come from the germline V gene. The DNA for the CDR3 is TGTGCCAGCAGTGTCCTAGCGGGGGCCTACGAGCAGTACTTC. Translating gives CASSVLAGAYEQYF.

The J gene is TRBJ1-3, the V gene TRBV6-5; D remains ambiguous. Trimming removed 5 bases from V and 4 bases from J, with 9 bases in between. The CDR3 is 13 amino acids. The V gene's germline CDR1 is MNHEY and CDR2 SVGAGI. CDR3 amino acids: CASSPNGGNTIYF. CDR3 in DNA: TGTGCCAGCAGTCCGAATGGCGGAAACACCATATATTTT.

This sequence joins TRBV9 and TRBJ2-2; perhaps TRBD1 as D (6 bases). Germline V gene sequence: CDR1 SGDLS, CDR2 YYNGEE. Trimming shortened V by 0 bases and J by 4 bases, and 10 bases separated the two germline ends. The CDR3 spans 15 residues. CDR3 nucleotide sequence: TGTGCCAGCAGCGTAGGGGACAAAATCACCGGGGAGCTGTTTTTT. Its translation: CASSVGDKITGELFF.

The rearrangement joins TRBV6-5 to TRBJ1-2; 11 nucleotides agree with TRBD1. The CDR3 spans 15 residues. With 5 bases clipped from V and 8 bases from J, the junction kept 10 bases outside the gene matches. Germline lookup yields CDR1 MNHEY and CDR2 SVGAGI. In DNA form, the CDR3 reads TGTGCCAGCAGTCTATCTTGGGGACAGGGGGGCGGCTACACCTTC. Its protein is CASSLSWGQGGGYTF.

This chain joins TRBV5-4 and TRBJ2-7; 7 bases match TRBD1. Trimming cost V 4 bases and J 2 bases; bases outside gene matches: 3. This CDR3 comprises 13 residues. Germline V CDR1 and CDR2: SGHNT, YYREEE (reference sequence). The chain's CDR3 is CASSRQGPYEQYF. For the CDR3, the DNA is TGTGCCAGCAGCAGACAGGGTCCCTACGAGCAGTACTTC.

This CDR3 reads CASSSASGIHYEQYF. The CDR3 DNA follows: TGCGCCAGCAGCTCCGCCAGCGGGATCCACTACGAGCAGTACTTC. V is TRBV5-1 and J is TRBJ2-7; 7 nucleotides align to TRBD2. The CDR3 contains 15 residues. Trimming removed 3 bases from V and 3 bases from J; junction bases left unmatched: 9. Germline CDR1 SGHRS, CDR2 YFSETQ.

The V call is TRBV6-6, the J call TRBJ2-3, with 9 positions matching TRBD1. This CDR3 region has 14 residues. After removal of 7 bases from V and 3 bases from J, the junction contained 5 bases not matched to a gene. Per the germline V gene, CDR1 is MNHNY and CDR2 is SVGAGI (reference sequence). CDR3 sequence (DNA): TGTGCCAGCACCGACAGGGGGGGAACAGATACGCAGTATTTT. It translates to CASTDRGGTDTQYF.